Shown below are 10 T cell receptor beta chains from a single sample sequenced in a study of CD8 T cells in ankylosing spondylitis. TCRdb analysed the 5' RACE reads with MiXCR anew, one entry per CDR3 protein. The sample consists of hundreds of thousands of distinct CDR3 sequences, roughly a tenth of them appearing once. Sequencing was performed on blood, either unsorted or a sorted T cell fraction (not recorded which). The origin of the receptors is a male donor with ankylosing spondylitis or in good health (not recorded which).

V usage is TRBV7-9 and J usage is TRBJ1-2; D possibly corresponds to TRBD1 (6 bases). The CDR3 length is 15 residues. Germline-derived CDR1 and CDR2 are SEHNR and FQNEAQ (reference sequence). V dropped 5 bases and J dropped 7 bases, with 20 bases sitting between them. As DNA, the CDR3 is TGTGCCAGCAGCCCCTTCCGACAGGCCGCGGGTGGCTACACCTTC. This sequence encodes CASSPFRQAAGGYTF.

This clonotype has more than one count but fewer than ten. The chain has TRBV7-3 and TRBJ2-1, with 9 positions matching TRBD2. The CDR3 has 15 amino acids. Per the germline V gene, CDR1 is SGHTA and CDR2 is FQGTGA. The trim removed 2 bases at V and 7 bases at J, leaving 6 bases unmatched. For the CDR3, the DNA is TGTGCCAGCAGCTTAGCGGGGGGGGTAGAAAATGAGCAGTTCTTC. It yields the protein CASSLAGGVENEQFF.

This clonotype was detected ten times or more. The chain carries TRBV5-1 and TRBJ1-4; D is undetermined. Germline assignment: CDR1 SGHRS and CDR2 YFSETQ. This CDR3 is built from 15 residues. Trimming left V 0 bases short and J 8 bases short, with 14 bases between. The CDR3 DNA reads as TGCGCCAGCAGCTTGGTTGGCTCAGAGGAAGAAAAACTGTTTTTT. Amino acids: CASSLVGSEEEKLFF. Using reference TRBV5-1 and TRBJ1-4 for the parts outside the CDR3, the full variable domain is KAGVTQTPRYLIKTRGQQVTLSCSPISGHRSVSWYQQTPGQGLQFLFEYFSETQRNKGNFPGRFSGRQFSNSRSEMNVSTLELGDSALYLCASSLVGSEEEKLFFGSGTQLSVL.

There are many counts of this clonotype. V is TRBV5-1 and J is TRBJ2-5; a possible D gene is TRBD1 (6 bases). CDR3 size: 14 residues. CDR1 is SGHRS and CDR2 is YFSETQ in the germline V gene. V dropped 4 bases and J dropped 5 bases, with 15 bases sitting between them. The CDR3 here is CASSLTGSRETQYF. The CDR3 DNA sequence: TGCGCCAGCAGCCTCACAGGGTCGAGGGAGACCCAGTACTTC.

Regarding this clonotype: A much larger clone differs from this one at a single base, so this may be a read error. The rearrangement uses TRBV15 and TRBJ2-5, with TRBD2 matching 8 bases. The ends lost 5 bases at V and 12 bases at J; junction bases unmatched: 11. The CDR3 length is 13 residues. Germline V CDR1 and CDR2: LNHNV, YYDKDF (reference sequence). DNA for the CDR3: TGTGCCACCAGCGGCGCCTTAGCGGGGTCGAAGTACTTC. This gives the protein CATSGALAGSKYF.

This clonotype appeared many times. The rearrangement joins TRBV28 to TRBJ1-5, with 8 bases fitting TRBD1. This CDR3 has 18 residues. The V segment lost 8 bases and the J segment 5 bases; nucleotides outside the gene matches: 20. Germline CDR1 is MDHEN and CDR2 is SYDVKM. Here the CDR3 DNA reads TGTGCCAGCCAACCAGAGAGTCGGCGGACAGGGTACGATCAGCCCCAGCATTTT. Translated, it gives CASQPESRRTGYDQPQHF.

Only a few counts were recorded for this clonotype. This chain uses TRBV15 with TRBJ1-1; no firm D call. The germline V gene encodes CDR1 LNHNV and CDR2 YYDKDF (reference sequence). Trimming took off 1 base at V and 1 base at J, with 4 bases between the two ends. The CDR3 runs to 13 residues. CDR3 in DNA: TGTGCCACCAGCAGAGTGGGGAACACTGAAGCTTTCTTT. This gives the protein CATSRVGNTEAFF.

This clonotype was detected ten times or more. The J gene is TRBJ1-4, the V gene TRBV20-1; the D gene is possibly TRBD1 (6 bases). Germline V gene lookup returns CDR1 DFQATT and CDR2 SNEGSKA (reference sequence). V was shortened by 6 bases and J by 5 bases, with 16 bases between the two germline ends. This CDR3 is built from 14 residues. The CDR3 sequence is CSAYSTDRNEKLFF. The CDR3 nucleotides are TGCAGTGCCTACTCGACGGACAGAAATGAAAAACTGTTTTTT.

This clonotype was seen more than once but under ten times. The rearrangement uses TRBV5-6 and TRBJ1-2, with D maybe TRBD1 (6 bases). The CDR3 has 11 amino acids. Trimming took off 5 bases at V and 7 bases at J, with 9 bases between the two ends. The germline V gene has CDR1 SGHDT and CDR2 YYEEEE. The CDR3 reads CASRGGGGYTF. CDR3 nucleotide sequence: TGTGCCAGCAGAGGAGGGGGTGGCTACACCTTC.

This chain connects TRBV7-2 to TRBJ2-5, with 12 bases lining up with TRBD1. This CDR3 is 16 amino acids long. With V trimmed by 2 bases and J by 4 bases, 5 bases remained unmatched. CDR1 and CDR2 from the germline V gene are SGHTA and FQGNSA. The CDR3 loop is CASSLRGQGALETQYF. In nucleotides, the CDR3 is TGTGCCAGCAGCTTACGGGGACAGGGGGCCTTAGAGACCCAGTACTTC.